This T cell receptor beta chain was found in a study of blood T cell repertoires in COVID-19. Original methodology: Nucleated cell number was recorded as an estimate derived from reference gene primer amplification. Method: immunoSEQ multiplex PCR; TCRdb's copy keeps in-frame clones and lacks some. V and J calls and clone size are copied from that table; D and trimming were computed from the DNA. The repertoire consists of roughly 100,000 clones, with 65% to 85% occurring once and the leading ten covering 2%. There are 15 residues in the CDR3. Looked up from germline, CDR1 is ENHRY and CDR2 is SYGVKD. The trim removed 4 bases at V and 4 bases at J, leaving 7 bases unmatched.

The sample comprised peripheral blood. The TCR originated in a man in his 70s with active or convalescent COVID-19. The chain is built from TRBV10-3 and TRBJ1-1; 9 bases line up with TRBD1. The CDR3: CAISGGEQGATEAFF. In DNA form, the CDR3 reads TGTGCCATCAGTGGGGGGGAACAGGGGGCCACTGAAGCTTTCTTT.